This T cell receptor (beta chain) was found in a study of blood T cell repertoires in COVID-19. Study information: The United States, Italy and Spain supplied acute and convalescent COVID-19 samples. The analysed material was cDNA or gDNA that came from T cells, B-cell-depleted T cells, or PBMCs.

The CDR3 has 12 residues. Germline V gives CDR1 GTSNPN, CDR2 SVGIG (reference sequence). This clone was found a few times. As originally analysed: Amplification from reference gene primers served as the basis for estimated nucleated cell counts. Libraries were prepared by immunoSEQ multiplex PCR; TCRdb keeps only in-frame clonotypes and omits some of them. V, J and clone size reflect that table, while D and trimming were determined from the DNA. The data contain some 180,000 clones, about 70% of them seen just once; the ten biggest clones take up around 7.9%. The origin of this receptor is a woman in her 50s with active or convalescent COVID-19. The sequencing input was peripheral blood. This rearrangement joins TRBV30 to TRBJ2-2; no reliable D call. In nucleotides, the CDR3 is TGTGCTTTCTCCGTGACTACCGGGGAGCTGTTTTTT. It translates to CAFSVTTGELFF.